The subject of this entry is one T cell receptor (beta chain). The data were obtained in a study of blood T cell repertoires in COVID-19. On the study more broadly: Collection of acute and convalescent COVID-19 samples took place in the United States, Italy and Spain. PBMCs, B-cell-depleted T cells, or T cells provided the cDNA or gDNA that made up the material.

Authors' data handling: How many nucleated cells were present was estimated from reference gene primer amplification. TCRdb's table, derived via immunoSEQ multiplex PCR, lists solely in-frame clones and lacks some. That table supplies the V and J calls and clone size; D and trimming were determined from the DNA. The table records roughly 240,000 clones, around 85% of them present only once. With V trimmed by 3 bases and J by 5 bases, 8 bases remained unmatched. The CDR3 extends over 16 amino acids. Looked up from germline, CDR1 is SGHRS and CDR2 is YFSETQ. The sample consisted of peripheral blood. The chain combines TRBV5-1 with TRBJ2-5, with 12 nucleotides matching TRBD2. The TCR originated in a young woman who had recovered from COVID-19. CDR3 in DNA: TGCGCCAGCAGCTCTGCTAGCGGGGGGGCCATGGAGACCCAGTACTTC. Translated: CASSSASGGAMETQYF.